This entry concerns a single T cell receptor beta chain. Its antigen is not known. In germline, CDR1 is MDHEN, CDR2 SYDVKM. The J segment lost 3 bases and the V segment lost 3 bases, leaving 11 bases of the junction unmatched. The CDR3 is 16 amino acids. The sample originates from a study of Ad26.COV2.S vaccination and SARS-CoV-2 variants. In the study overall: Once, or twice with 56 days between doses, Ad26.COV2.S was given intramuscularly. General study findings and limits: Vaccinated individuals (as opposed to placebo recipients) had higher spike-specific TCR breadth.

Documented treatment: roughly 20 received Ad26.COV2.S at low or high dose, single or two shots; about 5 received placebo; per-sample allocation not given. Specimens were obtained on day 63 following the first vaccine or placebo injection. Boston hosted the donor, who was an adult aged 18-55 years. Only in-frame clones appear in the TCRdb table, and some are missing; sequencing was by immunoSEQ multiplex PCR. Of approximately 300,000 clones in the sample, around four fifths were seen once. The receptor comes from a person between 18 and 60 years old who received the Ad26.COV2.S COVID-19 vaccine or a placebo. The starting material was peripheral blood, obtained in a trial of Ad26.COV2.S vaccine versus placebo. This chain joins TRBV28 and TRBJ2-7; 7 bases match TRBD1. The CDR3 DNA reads TGTGCCAGCAGTTTCGAATTTCGGGACAGAGGCTACGAGCAGTACTTC. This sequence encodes CASSFEFRDRGYEQYF.